These 29 T cell receptor beta chains originate from one sample sequenced in a study of CD8 T cells in Susac syndrome. RNA amounts of roughly 0.45 to 1 ug underwent reverse transcription with random hexamers. TCRdb used MiXCR to reprocess the immunoSEQ multiplex PCR reads, holding one entry per CDR3 protein. The sample records about 290,000 distinct CDR3 sequences, 65% to 90% being singletons. The specimen sequenced was CD8+ T cells from PBMCs. Receptors originate from a human donor with multiple sclerosis.

This clonotype has just a few counts. The chain uses TRBV7-1 and TRBJ2-3, with D perhaps matching TRBD1 (6 bases). TRBV7-1 is identified as an open reading frame with a role that is uncertain. Trimming cost V 3 bases and J 2 bases, with 12 bases left between them. The CDR3 totals 15 residues. The chain's CDR3 is CASSSVQGFTDTQYF. For the CDR3, the DNA is TGTGCCAGCAGCTCCGTACAGGGATTCACAGATACGCAGTATTTT.

The gene calls are TRBV9 and TRBJ2-1, with D possibly called TRBD1 or TRBD2 (5 bases each). Germline loops: CDR1 SGDLS, CDR2 YYNGEE. V gave up 2 bases and J gave up 4 bases, with 22 bases separating them. The CDR3 covers 18 residues. CDR3 coding DNA: TGTGCCAGCAGCGTTGTAAAGGGCGTTGGGGACGGGTACAATGAGCAGTTCTTC. This translates into CASSVVKGVGDGYNEQFF.

The rearrangement uses TRBV7-9 and TRBJ1-2; 7 bases are a match to TRBD1. Per the germline V gene, CDR1 is SEHNR and CDR2 is FQNEAQ (reference sequence). The CDR3 spans 14 residues. J was trimmed by 8 bases and V by 2 bases; bases with no gene match: 8. The CDR3 DNA reads as TGTGCCAGCAGCTTATTTAGACAGGGCGCGGGCTACACCTTC. Its translation: CASSLFRQGAGYTF.

About this clonotype itself: An end of the junction differs from the germline gene, which may be a read error. The rearrangement uses TRBV9 and TRBJ1-1; D is uncertain. The germline V gene has CDR1 SGDLS and CDR2 YYNGEE. This CDR3 is built from 15 residues. The CDR3 nucleotides read TGTACCAGCAGCGGGTGGGAGGGCGTGAACACTGAAGCTTTCTTT. Its translation: CTSSGWEGVNTEAFF.

The CDR3 loop is CSVEDGNPAAFF. The CDR3 region has the DNA TGCAGCGTTGAAGATGGGAACCCCGCAGCTTTCTTT. This sequence joins TRBV29-1 and TRBJ1-1, with D uncertain. Trimming took 0 bases from V and 10 from J, leaving 12 bases between them. The CDR3 has 12 residues. Germline V gives CDR1 SQVTM, CDR2 ANQGSEA.

The gene calls are TRBV6-2 or TRBV6-3 and TRBJ2-1; D is unclear. Germline CDR1 is MNHEY and CDR2 is SVGEGT. The CDR3 sequence is 14 residues long. Trimming removed 7 bases from V and 0 bases from J, with 10 bases in between. The CDR3 sequence is CASTSSTSYNEQFF. DNA of the CDR3: TGTGCCAGCACCTCTAGTACCTCCTACAATGAGCAGTTCTTC.

The table lists this clonotype with a count of one. This chain joins TRBV5-6 and TRBJ1-1; D unresolved. Trimming pared 7 bases from V and 8 bases from J, leaving 30 bases between. CDR1 is SGHDT and CDR2 is YYEEEE in the germline V gene. The CDR3 covers 17 residues. DNA of the CDR3: TGTGCCAGCGGCGTCTTCGTACGGGCCTTTCTATTATCAGAAGCTTTCTTT. Its protein product is CASGVFVRAFLLSEAFF.

The chain links TRBV10-2 to TRBJ2-3; D is unclear. Looked up from germline, CDR1 is WSHSY and CDR2 is SAAADI. The CDR3 runs to 14 residues. V dropped 5 bases and J dropped 6 bases, with 15 bases sitting between them. The CDR3 is CASSTDTLSDTQYF. The CDR3 DNA reads TGCGCCAGCAGTACTGACACACTGTCGGATACGCAGTATTTT.

The rearrangement links TRBV4-3 to TRBJ2-1, with unresolved D. Germline V gene sequence: CDR1 LGHNA, CDR2 YSLEER. The CDR3 has 16 amino acids. Trimming stripped 0 bases from V and 6 bases from J, with 15 bases between. The DNA of the CDR3 is TGCGCCAGCAGCCAAGATAATCCAGGCCTAGGCAATGAGCAGTTCTTC. Its translation: CASSQDNPGLGNEQFF.

This clonotype was recorded a few times. This sequence joins TRBV27 and TRBJ2-7; TRBD2 agrees at 12 bases. Germline CDR1 MNHEY, CDR2 SMNVEV (reference sequence). The V segment lost 8 bases and the J segment 5 bases; nucleotides outside the gene matches: 7. The CDR3 extends over 14 amino acids. CDR3 nucleotide sequence: TGTGCCAGCTCCTCCGGACTAGCGGGACACGAGCAGTACTTC. Translation gives CASSSGLAGHEQYF.

This chain connects TRBV7-6 to TRBJ2-7, with D perhaps TRBD1 or TRBD2 (5 bases each). The CDR3 totals 13 residues. Germline CDR1 reads SGHVS; CDR2 reads FNYEAQ. V was pared by 2 bases and J by 6 bases, with 11 bases between. CDR3 region: CASSLRGRSEQYF. The CDR3 DNA reads TGTGCCAGCAGCTTAAGGGGACGCTCCGAGCAGTACTTC.

The rearrangement uses TRBV4-1 and TRBJ2-1; D may be TRBD1 or TRBD2 (5 bases each). V lost 1 base to trimming and J lost 10 bases, with 14 bases between them. The length of the CDR3 is 14 residues. Germline values: CDR1 MGHRA, CDR2 YSYEKL. The CDR3 DNA is TGCGCCAGCAGCCAAGCACGGGGATGGGGGGAGCAGTTCTTC. Its translation is CASSQARGWGEQFF.

This chain links TRBV19 with TRBJ2-2, with TRBD1 matching 8 bases. The germline gives CDR1 LNHDA, CDR2 SQIVND (reference sequence). CDR3 length equals 15 residues. J lost 6 bases, V lost 8 bases, and 11 bases had no gene match. This CDR3 is CASGYTGGSAGELFF. CDR3 in DNA: TGTGCCAGTGGGTACACAGGGGGAAGTGCCGGGGAGCTGTTTTTT.

The chain has TRBV25-1 and TRBJ1-2, with D possibly TRBD1 on 5 matching bases. The CDR3 is 14 amino acids. V shed 4 bases and J shed 4 bases, with 13 bases lying between them. Germline loops: CDR1 MGHDK, CDR2 SYGVNS. CDR3 coding DNA: TGTGCCAGCAGTGGCTCAGGGTTCTCCTATGGCTACACCTTC. Translating it yields CASSGSGFSYGYTF.

The chain employs TRBV20-1 and TRBJ1-4, with TRBD1 matching 9 bases. This CDR3 comprises 15 residues. V lost 1 base, J lost 8 bases, and 8 bases stayed unmatched. Per the germline V gene, CDR1 is DFQATT and CDR2 is SNEGSKA (reference sequence). The CDR3 nucleotides are TGCAGTGCTAGAGTTACAGGGGGCGCAGAGGAAAAACTGTTTTTT. Protein: CSARVTGGAEEKLFF.

The V and J genes are TRBV4-3 and TRBJ2-1; D unresolved. This CDR3 is 14 amino acids long. Deletions cut 4 bases from V and 5 bases from J, with 12 bases between. CDR1 is LGHNA, CDR2 YSLEER, per germline. As DNA, the CDR3 is TGCGCCAGCAGCCTCCCGGGCCGGGACAATGAGCAGTTCTTC. The encoded protein is CASSLPGRDNEQFF.

J is TRBJ2-2 and V is TRBV6-1; 11 nucleotides agree with TRBD2. Germline lookup yields CDR1 MNHNS and CDR2 SASEGT. V lost 9 bases, J lost 5 bases, and 11 bases stayed unmatched. This CDR3 comprises 16 residues. CDR3 in amino acids: CASWLAGGVGTGELFF. CDR3 bases: TGTGCCAGTTGGCTAGCGGGAGGAGTAGGGACCGGGGAGCTGTTTTTT.

This sequence joins TRBV28 and TRBJ2-7; D might be TRBD2 (6 bases). The germline gives CDR1 MDHEN, CDR2 SYDVKM. The CDR3 length is 15 residues. V dropped 2 bases and J dropped 6 bases, with 17 bases sitting between them. This CDR3 reads CASSLTGTPSIEQYF. CDR3 in DNA: TGTGCCAGCAGTTTAACCGGGACTCCCTCTATCGAGCAGTACTTC.

The chain recombines TRBV20-1 with TRBJ2-5, with TRBD1 as a possible D gene (6 bases). Germline CDR1 is DFQATT and CDR2 is SNEGSKA (reference sequence). V gave up 3 bases and J gave up 2 bases, with 16 bases separating them. CDR3 length: 15 amino acids. The CDR3 spells CSARPLRQAQETQYF. DNA for the CDR3: TGCAGTGCTAGGCCTTTGAGACAGGCTCAAGAGACCCAGTACTTC.

The chain uses TRBV7-9 and TRBJ1-2; TRBD1 agrees at 7 bases. Per germline, CDR1 SEHNR and CDR2 FQNEAQ (reference sequence). CDR3 length: 14 residues. J gave up 5 bases and V 4 bases, and 7 bases lay outside the gene matches. The CDR3: CASSSTGPGYGYTF. The CDR3, as DNA: TGTGCCAGCAGCTCGACAGGGCCAGGATATGGCTACACCTTC.

The chain couples TRBV28 to TRBJ2-5; 11 nucleotides match TRBD2. J gave up 5 bases and V 3 bases, and 17 bases lay outside the gene matches. The CDR3 length is 19 residues. Germline assignment: CDR1 MDHEN and CDR2 SYDVKM. CDR3 sequence reads: CASSFRSSGRRGSAETQYF. For the CDR3, the DNA is TGTGCCAGCAGTTTCCGCTCTAGCGGGAGGAGGGGCAGTGCTGAGACCCAGTACTTC.

This clonotype occurred once. The chain recombines TRBV30 with TRBJ2-1; D might be TRBD2 (5 bases). Per germline, CDR1 GTSNPN and CDR2 SVGIG (reference sequence). Deletions cut 0 bases from V and 2 bases from J, with 11 bases between. The CDR3 runs to 15 residues. The CDR3 is CAWSVSEDPYNEQFF. CDR3 sequence (DNA): TGTGCCTGGAGTGTTTCGGAGGACCCCTACAATGAGCAGTTCTTC.

V is TRBV29-1 and J is TRBJ2-1; D is possibly TRBD1 or TRBD2 (5 bases each). With 0 bases removed from V and 10 bases from J, the gap between germline ends came to 13 bases. The CDR3 contains 13 residues. Germline-derived CDR1 and CDR2 are SQVTM and ANQGSEA. The DNA of the CDR3 is TGCAGCGTTGAAGAGGGGCCGGGAAGCGAGCAGTTCTTC. Its translation: CSVEEGPGSEQFF.

The chain has TRBV4-3 and TRBJ2-3; 9 bases are a match to TRBD1. V shed 5 bases and J 0 bases; nucleotides not matched to a gene: 6. Germline V gene lookup returns CDR1 LGHNA and CDR2 YSLEER. The CDR3 is 16 residues long. In nucleotides, the CDR3 is TGCGCCAGCAGCGAACGACAGGGGGGGAGCACAGATACGCAGTATTTT. This encodes CASSERQGGSTDTQYF.

The V call is TRBV4-1, the J call TRBJ2-2, with a tentative D call TRBD2 (6 bases). This CDR3 comprises 14 residues. V was shortened by 0 bases and J by 7 bases, with 9 bases between the two germline ends. CDR1 and CDR2 (germline): MGHRA, YSYEKL. This CDR3 reads CASSQEPGDGELFF. The CDR3 nucleotides read TGCGCCAGCAGCCAAGAACCGGGGGACGGGGAGCTGTTTTTT.

In its sample, this clonotype was seen once. The rearrangement uses TRBV7-6 and TRBJ2-3, with 9 bases identical to TRBD1. Germline assignment: CDR1 SGHVS and CDR2 FNYEAQ. The CDR3 spans 16 residues. Unmatched junction bases numbered 3, after V lost 2 bases and J lost 0 bases. For the CDR3, the DNA is TGTGCCAGCAGCTTATGGACAGGGGAAAGCACAGATACGCAGTATTTT. This encodes CASSLWTGESTDTQYF. The full variable domain, completed using reference TRBV7-6 and TRBJ2-3, is GAGVSQSPRYKVTKRGQDVALRCDPISGHVSLYWYRQALGQGPEFLTYFNYEAQQDKSGLPNDRFSAERPEGSISTLTIQRTEQRDSAMYRCASSLWTGESTDTQYFGPGTRLTVL.

The gene calls are TRBV28 and TRBJ2-1, with D possibly matching TRBD1 (6 bases). V was shortened by 6 bases and J by 4 bases, with 25 bases between the two germline ends. Germline CDR1 MDHEN, CDR2 SYDVKM. This CDR3 is 18 amino acids long. CDR3 bases: TGTGCCAGCAGCTACCCGAGGGTAGGGGGAAGCGCATACAATGAGCAGTTCTTC. It is translated as CASSYPRVGGSAYNEQFF.

This chain links TRBV27 with TRBJ2-7; D unclear. Germline V gene lookup returns CDR1 MNHEY and CDR2 SMNVEV (reference sequence). V lost 2 bases and J lost 6, with 14 bases in between. This CDR3 has 14 residues. CDR3 residues: CASSLRLPPGEQYF. The CDR3 nucleotides are TGTGCCAGCAGTTTAAGGCTGCCCCCTGGCGAGCAGTACTTC.

The chain uses TRBV7-8 and TRBJ1-1; 9 bases map to TRBD1. The CDR3 has 14 residues. Germline V gene data show CDR1 as SGHVS and CDR2 as FQNEAQ. Germline trimming cut 5 bases from V and 3 bases from J; bases unmatched to any gene: 4. The CDR3 coding sequence is TGTGCCAGCAGCCCTCGGGACAGGGACACTGAAGCTTTCTTT. It is translated as CASSPRDRDTEAFF.